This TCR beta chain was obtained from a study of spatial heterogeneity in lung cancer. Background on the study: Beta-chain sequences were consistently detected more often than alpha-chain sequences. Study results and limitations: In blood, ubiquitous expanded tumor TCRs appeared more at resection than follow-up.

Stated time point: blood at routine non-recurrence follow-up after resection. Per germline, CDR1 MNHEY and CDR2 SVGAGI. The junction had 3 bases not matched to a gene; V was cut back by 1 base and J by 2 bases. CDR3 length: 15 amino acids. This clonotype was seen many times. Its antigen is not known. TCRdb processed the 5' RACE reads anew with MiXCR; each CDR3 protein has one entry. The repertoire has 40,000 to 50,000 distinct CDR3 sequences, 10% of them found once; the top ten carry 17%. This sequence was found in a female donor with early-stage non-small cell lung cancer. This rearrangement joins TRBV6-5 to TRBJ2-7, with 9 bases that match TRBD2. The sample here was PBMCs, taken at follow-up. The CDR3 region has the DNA TGTGCCAGCAGTTACTTCCCTAGCGGGGCCTACGAGCAGTACTTC. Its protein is CASSYFPSGAYEQYF.